This T cell receptor (beta chain) came from a study of blood T cell repertoires in COVID-19. Authors' analysis steps: Reference gene primers were amplified, and this amplification served to estimate nucleated cell counts. The protocol was immunoSEQ multiplex PCR, while the TCRdb copy is restricted to in-frame clones and leaves out a portion. D and trimming were read from the DNA, whereas the V and J calls and clone size are those reported in that table. The sample holds 290,000 or so clones, roughly 89% seen once. The TCR sequence derives from a woman aged 18 to 35 with acute COVID-19. Sequences were obtained from PBMCs or T cells enriched from blood (not recorded which).

CDR3 DNA sequence: TGTGCCAGTAGTATTGCGGCTCAGCCCCAGCATTTT. Protein: CASSIAAQPQHF. The rearrangement links TRBV19 to TRBJ1-5; no reliable D call. The CDR3 contains 12 residues. Trimming cost V 3 bases and J 6 bases, with 6 bases left between them. In germline, CDR1 is LNHDA, CDR2 SQIVND (reference sequence).